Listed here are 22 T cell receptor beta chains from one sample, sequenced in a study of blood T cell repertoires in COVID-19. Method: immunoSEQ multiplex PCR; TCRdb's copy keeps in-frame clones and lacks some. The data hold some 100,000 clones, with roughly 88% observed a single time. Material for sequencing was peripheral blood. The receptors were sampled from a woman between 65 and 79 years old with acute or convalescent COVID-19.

In DNA form, the CDR3 reads TGTGCCACCAAACTTGGGACTCAAGAGACCCAGTACTTC. This gives the protein CATKLGTQETQYF. This rearrangement joins TRBV18 to TRBJ2-5, with D possibly matching TRBD2 (6 bases). From germline, CDR1 is KGHSH and CDR2 LQKENI. The CDR3 has 13 residues. Trimming took off 10 bases at V and 2 bases at J, with 14 bases between the two ends.

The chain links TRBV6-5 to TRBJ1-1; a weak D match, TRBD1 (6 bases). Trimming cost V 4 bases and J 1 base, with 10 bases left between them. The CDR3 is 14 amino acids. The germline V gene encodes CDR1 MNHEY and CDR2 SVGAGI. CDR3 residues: CASSSPGQNTEAFF. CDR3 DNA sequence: TGTGCCAGCAGTTCCCCGGGACAGAACACTGAAGCTTTCTTT.

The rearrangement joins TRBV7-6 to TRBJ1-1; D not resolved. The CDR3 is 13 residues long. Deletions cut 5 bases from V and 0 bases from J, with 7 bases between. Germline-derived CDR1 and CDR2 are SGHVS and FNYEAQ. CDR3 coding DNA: TGTGCCAGCAGCGGGCAGTTGAACACTGAAGCTTTCTTT. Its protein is CASSGQLNTEAFF. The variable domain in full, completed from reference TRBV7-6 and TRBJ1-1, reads GAGVSQSPRYKVTKRGQDVALRCDPISGHVSLYWYRQALGQGPEFLTYFNYEAQQDKSGLPNDRFSAERPEGSISTLTIQRTEQRDSAMYRCASSGQLNTEAFFGQGTRLTVV.

The CDR3 is CASSEEGQGNEKLFF. In nucleotides, the CDR3 is TGCGCCAGCAGTGAGGAGGGACAGGGGAATGAAAAACTGTTTTTT. This chain joins TRBV10-2 and TRBJ1-4; the match to TRBD1 covers 10 bases. This CDR3 is built from 15 residues. With V trimmed by 2 bases and J by 5 bases, 2 bases remained unmatched. Germline assignment: CDR1 WSHSY and CDR2 SAAADI.

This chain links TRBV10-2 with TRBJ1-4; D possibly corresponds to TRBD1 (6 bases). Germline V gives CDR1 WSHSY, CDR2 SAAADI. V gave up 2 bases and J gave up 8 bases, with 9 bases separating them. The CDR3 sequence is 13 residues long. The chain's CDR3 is CASSETGSEKLFF. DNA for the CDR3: TGCGCCAGCAGTGAGACAGGGAGCGAAAAACTGTTTTTT.

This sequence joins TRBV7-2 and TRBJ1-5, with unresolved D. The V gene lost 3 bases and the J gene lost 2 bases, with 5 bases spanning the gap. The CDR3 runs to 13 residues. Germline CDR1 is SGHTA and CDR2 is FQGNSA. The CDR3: CASSFGRNQPQHF. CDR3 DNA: TGTGCCAGCAGCTTCGGTCGCAATCAGCCCCAGCATTTT.

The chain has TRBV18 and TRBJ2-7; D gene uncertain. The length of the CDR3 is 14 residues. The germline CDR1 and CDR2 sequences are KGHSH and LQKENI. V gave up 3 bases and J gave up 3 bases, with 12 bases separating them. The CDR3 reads CASSPSSLIYEQYF. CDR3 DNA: TGTGCCAGCTCACCCTCAAGCTTGATCTACGAGCAGTACTTC.

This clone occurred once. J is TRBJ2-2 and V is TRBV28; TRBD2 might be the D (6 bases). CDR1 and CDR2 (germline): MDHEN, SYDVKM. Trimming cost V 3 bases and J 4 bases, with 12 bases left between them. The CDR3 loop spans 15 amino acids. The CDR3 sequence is CASSLEGRTTGELFF. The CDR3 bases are TGTGCCAGCAGTTTGGAGGGTCGAACCACCGGGGAGCTGTTTTTT. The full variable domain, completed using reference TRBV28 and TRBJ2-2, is DVKVTQSSRYLVKRTGEKVFLECVQDMDHENMFWYRQDPGLGLRLIYFSYDVKMKEKGDIPEGYSVSREKKERFSLILESASTNQTSMYLCASSLEGRTTGELFFGEGSRLTVL.

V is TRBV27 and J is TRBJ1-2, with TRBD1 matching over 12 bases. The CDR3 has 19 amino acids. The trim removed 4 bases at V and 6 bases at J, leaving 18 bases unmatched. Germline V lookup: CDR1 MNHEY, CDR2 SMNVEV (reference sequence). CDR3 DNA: TGTGCCAGCAGTTCGAACCTGGGACAGGGGGCGCGTGGAACGGATGGCTACACCTTC. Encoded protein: CASSSNLGQGARGTDGYTF.

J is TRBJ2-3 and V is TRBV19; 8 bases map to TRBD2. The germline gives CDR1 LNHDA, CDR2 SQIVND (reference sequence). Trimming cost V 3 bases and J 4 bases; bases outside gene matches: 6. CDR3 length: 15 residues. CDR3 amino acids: CASSMMAGGSDTQYF. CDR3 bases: TGTGCCAGTAGTATGATGGCGGGAGGTTCAGATACGCAGTATTTT.

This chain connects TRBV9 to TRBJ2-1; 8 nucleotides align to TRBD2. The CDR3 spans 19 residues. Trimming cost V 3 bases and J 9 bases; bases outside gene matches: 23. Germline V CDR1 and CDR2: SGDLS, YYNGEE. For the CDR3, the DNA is TGTGCCAGCAGCGCCCGACCTGGGGCTAGCGGGCCTAACACGTTTGAGCAGTTCTTC. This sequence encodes CASSARPGASGPNTFEQFF. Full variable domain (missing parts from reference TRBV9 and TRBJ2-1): DSGVTQTPKHLITATGQRVTLRCSPRSGDLSVYWYQQSLDQGLQFLIQYYNGEERAKGNILERFSAQQFPDLHSELNLSSLELGDSALYFCASSARPGASGPNTFEQFFGPGTRLTVL.

The chain's CDR3 is CASSSGQGSYEQYF. The CDR3 DNA follows: TGTGCCAGCAGTTCCGGACAGGGATCCTACGAGCAGTACTTC. V is TRBV27 and J is TRBJ2-7; 8 bases agree with TRBD1. Germline values: CDR1 MNHEY, CDR2 SMNVEV (reference sequence). This CDR3 has 14 residues. J gave up 1 base and V 4 bases, and 3 bases lay outside the gene matches.

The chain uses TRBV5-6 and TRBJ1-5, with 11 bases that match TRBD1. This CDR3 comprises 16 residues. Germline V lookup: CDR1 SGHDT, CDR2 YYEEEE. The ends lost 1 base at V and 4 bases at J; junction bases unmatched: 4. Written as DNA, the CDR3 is TGTGCCAGCAGCTTGATCCGGGACAGGGGGAATCAGCCCCAGCATTTT. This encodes CASSLIRDRGNQPQHF.

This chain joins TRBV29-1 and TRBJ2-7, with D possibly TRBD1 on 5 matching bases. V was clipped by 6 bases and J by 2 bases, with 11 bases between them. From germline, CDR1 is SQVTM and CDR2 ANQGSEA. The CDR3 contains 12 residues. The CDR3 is CSVTTGTYEQYF. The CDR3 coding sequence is TGCAGCGTCACAACAGGTACCTACGAGCAGTACTTC.

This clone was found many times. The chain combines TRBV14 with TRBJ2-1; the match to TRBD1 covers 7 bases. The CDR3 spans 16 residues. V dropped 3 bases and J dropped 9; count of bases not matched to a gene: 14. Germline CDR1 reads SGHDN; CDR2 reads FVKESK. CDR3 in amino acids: CASSQGKGQRDGEQFF. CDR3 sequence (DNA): TGTGCCAGCAGCCAGGGGAAGGGACAGCGTGATGGTGAGCAGTTCTTC.

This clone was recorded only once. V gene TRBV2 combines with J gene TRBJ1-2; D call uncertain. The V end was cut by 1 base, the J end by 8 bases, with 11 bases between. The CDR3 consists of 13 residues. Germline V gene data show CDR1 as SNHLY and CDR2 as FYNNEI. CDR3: CASSEETGGGYTF. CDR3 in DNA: TGTGCCAGCAGTGAAGAGACGGGAGGAGGCTACACCTTC.

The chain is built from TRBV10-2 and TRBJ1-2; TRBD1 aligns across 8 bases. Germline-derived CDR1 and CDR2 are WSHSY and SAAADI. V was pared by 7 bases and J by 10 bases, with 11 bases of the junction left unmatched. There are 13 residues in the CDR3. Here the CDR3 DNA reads TGCGCCAGCACCCCGGACAGGGTCGTCGCCTACACCTTC. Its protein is CASTPDRVVAYTF.

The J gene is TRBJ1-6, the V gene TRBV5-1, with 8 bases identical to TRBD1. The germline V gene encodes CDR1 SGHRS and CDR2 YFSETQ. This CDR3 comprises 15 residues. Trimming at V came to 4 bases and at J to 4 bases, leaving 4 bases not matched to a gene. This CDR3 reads CASSLGQGYNSPLHF. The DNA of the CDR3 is TGCGCCAGCAGCCTAGGACAGGGATATAATTCACCCCTCCACTTT.

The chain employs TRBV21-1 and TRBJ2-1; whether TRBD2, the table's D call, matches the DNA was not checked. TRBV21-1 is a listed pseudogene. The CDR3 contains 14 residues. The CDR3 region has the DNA TGTGCCAGCAGCCTAATTAACCGAGACAATGAGCAGTTCTTC. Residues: CASSLINRDNEQFF.

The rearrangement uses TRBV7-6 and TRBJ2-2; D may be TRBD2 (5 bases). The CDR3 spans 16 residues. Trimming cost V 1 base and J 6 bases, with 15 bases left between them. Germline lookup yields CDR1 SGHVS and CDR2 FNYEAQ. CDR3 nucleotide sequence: TGTGCCAGCAGCTTAGTAACAGCGGCTGTTGCCGGGGAGCTGTTTTTT. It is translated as CASSLVTAAVAGELFF.

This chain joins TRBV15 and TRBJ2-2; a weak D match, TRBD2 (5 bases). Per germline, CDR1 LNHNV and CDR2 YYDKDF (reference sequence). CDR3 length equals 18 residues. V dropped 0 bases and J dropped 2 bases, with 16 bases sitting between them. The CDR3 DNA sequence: TGTGCCACCAGCAGAGATTCGGGGTTAGCAAAAAACACCGGGGAGCTGTTTTTT. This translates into CATSRDSGLAKNTGELFF.

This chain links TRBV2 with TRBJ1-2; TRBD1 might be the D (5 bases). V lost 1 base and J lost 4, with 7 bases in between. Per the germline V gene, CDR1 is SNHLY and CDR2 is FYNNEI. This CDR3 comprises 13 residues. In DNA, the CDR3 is TGTGCCAGCAGTGAAGTAGGGGCCTATGGCTACACCTTC. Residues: CASSEVGAYGYTF.